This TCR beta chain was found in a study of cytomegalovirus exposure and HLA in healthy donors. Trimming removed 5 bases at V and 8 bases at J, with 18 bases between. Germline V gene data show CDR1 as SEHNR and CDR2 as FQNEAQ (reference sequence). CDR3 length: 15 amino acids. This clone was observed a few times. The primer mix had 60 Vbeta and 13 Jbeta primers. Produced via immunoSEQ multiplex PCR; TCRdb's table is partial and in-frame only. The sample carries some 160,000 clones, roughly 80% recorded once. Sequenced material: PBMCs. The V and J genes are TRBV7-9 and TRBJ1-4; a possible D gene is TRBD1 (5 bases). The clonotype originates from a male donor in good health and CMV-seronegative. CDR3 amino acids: CASSDLGDRSEKLFF. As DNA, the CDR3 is TGTGCCAGCAGCGACTTAGGGGATCGAAGCGAAAAACTGTTTTTT.